A selection of T cell receptor beta chains follows, all from one sample in a study of blood T cells in healthy people across ages. TCRdb independently ran MiXCR on the 5' RACE reads; one entry per CDR3 protein. The table lists more than 1 million distinct CDR3 sequences, 45% of them singletons. Input material: blood. These receptors all come from a woman aged 55-69 years in good health. The CDR3 runs from the conserved cysteine through the conserved F or W. D genes are given only for firm matches. Size tells how often a clone was seen (once, few, many) or the class of an expanded clone, and some rows leave it out.

d_call j_call clone_size v_call cdr3_nt cdr3_aa
TRBD2 TRBJ2-5 . TRBV20-1 TGCAGTGCTAGACCCTTCGCCGGGACTAGCGGGAGGGTAGGGGAGACCCAGTACTTC CSARPFAGTSGRVGETQYF
TRBD2 TRBJ2-5 few TRBV7-2 TGTGCCAGCAGCTTAGCGCTAACTAGCGGGGTACTCCAAGAGACCCAGTACTTC CASSLALTSGVLQETQYF
TRBD2 TRBJ2-7 few TRBV3-1 TGTGCCAGCAGCCAAGAACCGGGACTAGGAAATGAGCAGTACTTC CASSQEPGLGNEQYF
TRBD2 TRBJ2-3 . TRBV2 TGTGCCAGCGTAGCGGGCCGACACACAGATACGCAGTATTTT CASVAGRHTDTQYF
. TRBJ2-6 few TRBV15 TGTGCCACCAGCAGAGGTGGGGCCAACGTCCTGACTTTC CATSRGGANVLTF
. TRBJ2-5 . TRBV9 TGTGCCAGCAGCGGGAAGGACGGGAGTTTTGACGAGACCCAGTACTTC CASSGKDGSFDETQYF
TRBD2 TRBJ2-7 many TRBV29-1 TGCAGCGTTGACGGGTCTAGCGGGAGGGTATATGAGCAGTACTTC CSVDGSSGRVYEQYF
. TRBJ2-1 . TRBV6-6 TGTGCCACCAGTCGGGCCACCAATGAGCAGTTCTTC CATSRATNEQFF
TRBD2 TRBJ2-1 . TRBV7-9 TGTGCCAGCAGCTTAGAGGCTAGCGGGAGAGGGGGCTACAATGAGCAGTTCTTC CASSLEASGRGGYNEQFF
TRBD1 TRBJ1-2 . TRBV27 TGTGCCAGCAGTTGGGGACAGGGTGCCTACTATGGCTACACCTTC CASSWGQGAYYGYTF
TRBD2 TRBJ2-7 . TRBV3-1 TGTGCCAGCAGCCAAGTAAGGTCTAGCGGGACCCCCTCCTACGAGCAGTACTTC CASSQVRSSGTPSYEQYF
TRBD1 TRBJ2-1 few TRBV27 TGTGCCAGCAGTTTATTCGGACAGGGTACAAGCGGGCCCTACAATGAGCAGTTCTTC CASSLFGQGTSGPYNEQFF
. TRBJ1-5 . TRBV20-1 TGCAGTGCTAGAGTCCCCCAGACGGGTAGCAATCAGCCCCAGCATTTT CSARVPQTGSNQPQHF
. TRBJ2-1 . TRBV19 TGTGCCAGTAGTATAGGACAGACTGAGCAGTTCTTC CASSIGQTEQFF
TRBD2 TRBJ2-1 many TRBV20-1 TGCAGTGCTCCAAGCGGGAATTGGTATCACAATGAGCAGTTCTTC CSAPSGNWYHNEQFF
. TRBJ2-3 few TRBV12-5 TGTGCTAGTGTTGGCCCGACGAGAGATACGCAGTATTTT CASVGPTRDTQYF
. TRBJ1-2 . TRBV6-2/TRBV6-3 TGTGCCAGCAGAGACGGGTACTATGGCTACACCTTC CASRDGYYGYTF
. TRBJ2-7 many TRBV29-1 TGCAGCGTTGGGTCCTACGAGCAGTACTTC CSVGSYEQYF
. TRBJ2-7 . TRBV15 TGTGCCACCAGCAGACATACCTACGGGCAGTACTTC CATSRHTYGQYF
. TRBJ1-2 few TRBV7-2 TGTGCCAGCAGCACCTCGGGCAGGGTTAACTATGGCTACACCTTC CASSTSGRVNYGYTF
TRBD2 TRBJ2-5 . TRBV20-1 TGCAGTGCTAGAGATAGCGGGAAGGGAGGGACTAACAATGAGCAGTACTTC CSARDSGKGGTNNEQYF
TRBD1 TRBJ1-5 few TRBV12-3/TRBV12-4 TGTGCCAGCAGGGGGGGACAGGGGTTCCAGCCCCAGCATTTT CASRGGQGFQPQHF
. TRBJ1-1 . TRBV29-1 TGCAGCGTCGCTGACAGGCATATGAACACTGAAGCTTTCTTT CSVADRHMNTEAFF
TRBD1 TRBJ2-5 few TRBV10-2 TGCGCCAGCAGTGGACAGGGCCCTCAAGAGACCCAGTACTTC CASSGQGPQETQYF
. TRBJ2-3 . TRBV29-1 TGCAGCGTTGAAGATCGAAAGGGGAGCACAGGTACGCAGTATTTT CSVEDRKGSTGTQYF
TRBD1 TRBJ2-7 few TRBV6-2/TRBV6-3 TGTGCCAGCAGTAACACCGGACAGGTCTACGAGCAGTACTTC CASSNTGQVYEQYF
TRBD1 TRBJ2-7 few TRBV5-1 TGCGCCAGCAGCTTGGATGCCAGGGGGCCCTACAATGAGCAGTACTTC CASSLDARGPYNEQYF
. TRBJ2-3 . TRBV7-2 TGTGCCAGCCTGAGGCCTCCCGGGGGAGATACGCAGTATTTT CASLRPPGGDTQYF
. TRBJ1-2 . TRBV2 TGTGCCACTAAGGACATGGTTTATGGCTACACCTTC CATKDMVYGYTF
TRBD2 TRBJ2-1 . TRBV5-1 TGCGCCAGCAGCTTAACCAGCGGGAAACTCTACAATGAGCAGTTCTTC CASSLTSGKLYNEQFF
TRBD1 TRBJ2-3 . TRBV9 TGTGCCAGCAGCGAGAGTTCGGGACAGGGCACAGATACGCAGTATTTT CASSESSGQGTDTQYF
TRBD1 TRBJ1-5 few TRBV20-1 TGCAGTGCGAGAAGACAGGGGCCTAGCAATCAGCCCCAGCATTTT CSARRQGPSNQPQHF
TRBD1 TRBJ2-7 . TRBV29-1 TGCAGCGTTTTAGGACAGGGGAAAGCCTACGAGCAGTACTTC CSVLGQGKAYEQYF
TRBD2 TRBJ2-1 few TRBV5-1 TGCGCCAGCAGCACTAGCGGGGGGACGGATGAGCAGTTCTTC CASSTSGGTDEQFF
. TRBJ2-7 . TRBV21-1 TGTGCCAGCAGCAAACATAACGGGAGGGAATACGAGCAGTACTTC CASSKHNGREYEQYF
TRBD1 TRBJ2-3 . TRBV7-2 TGTGCCAGCAGCCGCGTCGGGACAGGGGGAAATACGCAGTATTTT CASSRVGTGGNTQYF
TRBD2 TRBJ2-3 . TRBV28 TGTGCCAGCAGCAGGCCGGGACTAGCGTCGGCAGATACGCAGTATTTT CASSRPGLASADTQYF
TRBD2 TRBJ2-1 . TRBV12-3/TRBV12-4 TGTGCCAGCACGACTAGCGGGAGTAGGTATGAGCAGTTCTTC CASTTSGSRYEQFF